The present T cell receptor (beta chain) was sequenced within a study of blood T cells in healthy people across ages. Study results and caveats: Unknown CMV status may confound age-related changes in expanded clones.

About this clonotype itself: The antigen is not known.

Looked up from germline, CDR1 is DFQATT and CDR2 is SNEGSKA (reference sequence). The trim removed 6 bases at V and 5 bases at J, leaving 4 bases unmatched. This CDR3 comprises 13 residues. PCR was performed a second time for roughly 7 to 12 cycles using a sample-barcoded 5' primer and a J-beta primer mix. TCRdb re-analysed the 5' RACE reads in MiXCR, keeping a single row per CDR3 protein. The sample holds approximately 670,000 distinct CDR3 sequences; 35% to 50% are singletons and the top ten take around 30%. This sequence joins TRBV20-1 and TRBJ2-1; 10 bases match TRBD1. The receptor comes from a man older than 75 in good health. Sequencing used blood. CDR3 DNA: TGCAGTGCCCGGACAGGGGGGGACAATGAGCAGTTCTTC. The encoded protein is CSARTGGDNEQFF.